A single sample is the source of the 22 T cell receptor beta chains below, sequenced in a study of blood T cell repertoires in COVID-19. Sequencing was performed with immunoSEQ multiplex PCR; in TCRdb, only in-frame clones are kept and a portion is missing. The sample shows approximately 15,000 clones, around 82% of them seen only once. Sequenced: peripheral blood. The receptors were sampled from a man aged 55 to 70 with active or convalescent COVID-19.

This chain links TRBV5-6 with TRBJ2-4; possible D gene TRBD1, 6 bases. Germline V gene sequence: CDR1 SGHDT, CDR2 YYEEEE. V gave up 0 bases and J gave up 3 bases, with 19 bases separating them. This CDR3 contains 18 residues. The DNA of the CDR3 is TGTGCCAGCAGCTTGGCTAGGTCGGCAGGGGTTGACAAAAACATTCAGTACTTC. Its protein product is CASSLARSAGVDKNIQYF.

CDR3 sequence: CASSGTGGSYGYTF. Here the CDR3 DNA reads TGTGCCAGCAGCGGGACAGGGGGCTCCTATGGCTACACCTTC. The V gene is TRBV11-3, the J gene TRBJ1-2, with 12 bases lining up with TRBD1. The CDR3 loop spans 14 amino acids. CDR1 is SGHNT and CDR2 is YENEEA in the germline V gene. J gave up 4 bases and V 5 bases, and 2 bases lay outside the gene matches.

This clone was counted only a few times. The genes are TRBV2 and TRBJ1-5, with unresolved D. Looked up from germline, CDR1 is SNHLY and CDR2 is FYNNEI. V gave up 3 bases and J gave up 1 base, with 7 bases separating them. CDR3 length equals 14 residues. In DNA form, the CDR3 reads TGTGCCAGCAGTGAGTGGAGGAGCAATCAGCCCCAGCATTTT. Its translation: CASSEWRSNQPQHF.

The chain combines TRBV6-5 with TRBJ2-5, with D possibly matching TRBD2 (5 bases). The germline CDR1 and CDR2 sequences are MNHEY and SVGAGI. CDR3 length: 16 residues. V lost 0 bases and J 1 base, leaving 12 bases between the germline ends. The CDR3 sequence is CASSYSPRAGQETQYF. The CDR3 DNA sequence: TGTGCCAGCAGTTACTCACCGCGGGCAGGCCAAGAGACCCAGTACTTC.

The genes are TRBV19 and TRBJ1-5; D is uncertain. Trimming took off 4 bases at V and 2 bases at J, with 9 bases between the two ends. CDR1 is LNHDA, CDR2 SQIVND, per germline (reference sequence). The length of the CDR3 is 14 residues. CDR3 in amino acids: CASSNAVGNQPQHF. Here the CDR3 DNA reads TGTGCCAGTAGTAATGCGGTAGGCAATCAGCCCCAGCATTTT.

This clone is labeled as medium-sized. CDR3: CASSPGAETQYF. The CDR3 bases are TGTGCCAGCAGTCCCGGAGCCGAGACCCAGTACTTC. The chain is built from TRBV6-5 and TRBJ2-5; D gene unclear. The CDR3 has 12 amino acids. Germline CDR1 and CDR2: MNHEY and SVGAGI. Trimming stripped 5 bases from V and 5 bases from J, with 9 bases between.

This chain links TRBV6-5 with TRBJ1-2; D is perhaps TRBD1 (5 bases). With 7 bases removed from V and 4 bases from J, the gap between germline ends came to 13 bases. Germline values: CDR1 MNHEY, CDR2 SVGAGI. The CDR3 contains 13 residues. CDR3 nucleotide sequence: TGTGCCAGCACTATCGACAGAACCTATGGCTACACCTTC. Its translation is CASTIDRTYGYTF.

The chain recombines TRBV24-1 with TRBJ2-4; the D gene is possibly TRBD1 (6 bases). The CDR3 runs to 16 residues. Trimming pared 3 bases from V and 2 bases from J, leaving 13 bases between. Germline-derived CDR1 and CDR2 are KGHDR and SFDVKD. CDR3 DNA: TGTGCCACCAGTGATGGGGGCCCTACTCCCAAAAACATTCAGTACTTC. Its translation is CATSDGGPTPKNIQYF.

The chain combines TRBV5-1 with TRBJ2-2, with 7 bases that match TRBD1. The CDR3 is 17 amino acids. Germline trimming cut 0 bases from V and 4 bases from J; bases unmatched to any gene: 9. Per germline, CDR1 SGHRS and CDR2 YFSETQ. This CDR3 reads CASSLAGTAQGTGELFF. DNA of the CDR3: TGCGCCAGCAGCTTGGCCGGGACAGCTCAGGGCACCGGGGAGCTGTTTTTT.

The V gene is TRBV5-1, the J gene TRBJ2-7; weak D call: TRBD2 (6 bases). Trimming pared 4 bases from V and 4 bases from J, leaving 18 bases between. The CDR3 totals 15 residues. The germline V gene has CDR1 SGHRS and CDR2 YFSETQ. The CDR3 nucleotides read TGCGCCAGCAGCCTCCTGGGTCAGGAGGGGTACGAGCAGTACTTC. Its protein is CASSLLGQEGYEQYF.

This chain uses TRBV19 with TRBJ1-1; D is undetermined. V was trimmed by 8 bases and J by 1 base, leaving 8 bases between them. CDR3 length equals 12 residues. CDR1 is LNHDA, CDR2 SQIVND, per germline (reference sequence). CDR3 DNA: TGTGCCAGTGGGGAGACGAACACTGAAGCTTTCTTT. It translates to CASGETNTEAFF. The full variable domain, in which reference TRBV19 and TRBJ1-1 provide the parts outside the CDR3, is DGGITQSPKYLFRKEGQNVTLSCEQNLNHDAMYWYRQDPGQGLRLIYYSQIVNDFQKGDIAEGYSVSREKKESFPLTVTSAQKNPTAFYLCASGETNTEAFFGQGTRLTVV.

V is TRBV24-1 and J is TRBJ2-7; 9 positions match TRBD2. This CDR3 has 14 residues. V was clipped by 4 bases and J by 7 bases; unmatched bases: 7. In germline, CDR1 is KGHDR, CDR2 SFDVKD. The CDR3 DNA is TGTGCCACCAGTGAAGGAGCGGGAGGTCGGGAGCAGTACTTC. Its protein is CATSEGAGGREQYF.

V is TRBV7-9 and J is TRBJ2-5; D gene ambiguous. V lost 1 base and J lost 1, with 4 bases in between. Looked up from germline, CDR1 is SEHNR and CDR2 is FQNEAQ (reference sequence). The CDR3 runs to 13 residues. In DNA form, the CDR3 reads TGTGCCAGCAGCTTAGGTAGCCAAGAGACCCAGTACTTC. Translated, it gives CASSLGSQETQYF.

The chain links TRBV19 to TRBJ1-2; D remains unclear. Germline CDR1 reads LNHDA; CDR2 reads SQIVND (reference sequence). The length of the CDR3 is 15 residues. V lost 4 bases to trimming and J lost 5 bases, with 17 bases between them. CDR3 loop: CASSTSSSGGYGYTF. The CDR3 bases are TGTGCCAGTAGTACCTCCTCCTCCGGCGGGTATGGCTACACCTTC.

V and J are TRBV18 and TRBJ2-7; maybe TRBD1 (5 bases). In germline, CDR1 is KGHSH, CDR2 LQKENI. This CDR3 spans 14 amino acids. V lost 2 bases and J lost 2, with 10 bases in between. CDR3: CASSPDRQTYEQYF. The CDR3 coding sequence is TGTGCCAGCTCACCAGATCGACAGACCTACGAGCAGTACTTC.

The gene calls are TRBV27 and TRBJ2-2; 11 nucleotides align to TRBD2. Germline values: CDR1 MNHEY, CDR2 SMNVEV (reference sequence). V was pared by 6 bases and J by 4 bases, with 4 bases of the junction left unmatched. The CDR3 runs to 15 residues. The CDR3 loop is CASSLSGRATGELFF. CDR3 nucleotides: TGTGCCAGCAGCCTTAGCGGGAGGGCCACCGGGGAGCTGTTTTTT.

The gene calls are TRBV2 and TRBJ1-1; TRBD1 aligns across 10 bases. Per germline, CDR1 SNHLY and CDR2 FYNNEI. The length of the CDR3 is 14 residues. V lost 6 bases and J lost 4; bases outside the gene matches: 5. CDR3: CASSGTGVATEAFF. CDR3 nucleotide sequence: TGTGCCAGCAGCGGGACAGGGGTAGCCACTGAAGCTTTCTTT.

The J gene is TRBJ1-1, the V gene TRBV19, with a weak D call TRBD1 (5 bases). The CDR3 runs to 12 residues. Looked up from germline, CDR1 is LNHDA and CDR2 is SQIVND (reference sequence). V dropped 6 bases and J dropped 1 base, with 6 bases sitting between them. CDR3: CASRGGNTEAFF. CDR3 in DNA: TGTGCCAGTAGGGGGGGGAACACTGAAGCTTTCTTT. The whole variable domain, filled in from reference TRBV19 and TRBJ1-1, reads DGGITQSPKYLFRKEGQNVTLSCEQNLNHDAMYWYRQDPGQGLRLIYYSQIVNDFQKGDIAEGYSVSREKKESFPLTVTSAQKNPTAFYLCASRGGNTEAFFGQGTRLTVV.

This chain links TRBV6-1 with TRBJ2-3, with a tentative D call TRBD1 (6 bases). Between the trimmed V and J ends, which lost 4 bases and 2 bases, there was a span of 28 bases. The CDR3 is made up of 20 amino acids. Germline CDR1 reads MNHNS; CDR2 reads SASEGT. CDR3 nucleotides: TGTGCCAGCAGTGTACGGACTCCACAGGGTTCAGGGGAATTCACAGATACGCAGTATTTT. Residues: CASSVRTPQGSGEFTDTQYF.

CDR3 coding DNA: TGTGCCAGCAGCGTAGGGGGCGGGGTAGAGACCCAGTACTTC. Translation gives CASSVGGGVETQYF. This chain connects TRBV9 to TRBJ2-5; the D gene is possibly TRBD2 (6 bases). The V end was cut by 0 bases, the J end by 4 bases, with 10 bases between. CDR3 length equals 14 residues. The V gene's germline CDR1 is SGDLS and CDR2 YYNGEE.

The rearrangement uses TRBV7-9 and TRBJ1-2; possible D gene TRBD1, 5 bases. V dropped 5 bases and J dropped 3 bases, with 16 bases sitting between them. From germline, CDR1 is SEHNR and CDR2 FQNEAQ (reference sequence). This CDR3 has 15 residues. The CDR3 nucleotides are TGTGCCAGCAGCGGGGGAGGAGGGGAATACTATGGCTACACCTTC. It is translated as CASSGGGGEYYGYTF.

This chain links TRBV2 with TRBJ1-6; 7 nucleotides line up with TRBD1. The CDR3 sequence is 14 residues long. The trim removed 7 bases at V and 7 bases at J, leaving 7 bases unmatched. The V gene's germline CDR1 is SNHLY and CDR2 FYNNEI. This CDR3 reads CASNYRGENSPLHF. Here the CDR3 DNA reads TGTGCCAGCAATTACAGGGGAGAAAATTCACCCCTCCACTTT.